What follows are 13 T cell receptor beta chains derived from one specimen sequenced in a study of blood T cells in healthy people across ages. It was with a sample-barcoded 5' primer and a J-beta primer mix that a second PCR of roughly 7 to 12 cycles was run. Using its own MiXCR run on the 5' RACE reads, TCRdb lists one record per CDR3 protein. In the table there are under 2 million distinct CDR3 sequences, about 35% of which are singletons. The material sequenced was blood. These receptors were taken from a woman under 40 in good health.

The rearrangement uses TRBV20-1 and TRBJ2-7; D is undetermined. Deletions cut 0 bases from V and 2 bases from J, with 17 bases between. This CDR3 comprises 16 residues. CDR1 is DFQATT and CDR2 is SNEGSKA in the germline V gene (reference sequence). The CDR3 sequence: CSARDGVYGLAYEQYF. Here the CDR3 DNA reads TGCAGTGCTAGAGATGGGGTCTACGGGCTTGCCTACGAGCAGTACTTC.

The chain joins TRBV4-2 to TRBJ1-6; no reliable D call. Germline loops: CDR1 LGHNA, CDR2 YNFKEQ. The CDR3 is made up of 14 amino acids. Trimming took 0 bases from V and 6 from J, leaving 6 bases between them. The CDR3 bases are TGTGCCAGCAGCCAAGAAATGAGTAATTCACCCCTCCACTTT. It codes for CASSQEMSNSPLHF.

This rearrangement joins TRBV30 to TRBJ2-4; tentative D call: TRBD2 (8 bases). The last part of the DNA fits TRBJ2-7 better; the J call may be wrong. The CDR3 consists of 18 residues. Germline values: CDR1 GTSNPN, CDR2 SVGIG (reference sequence). CDR3 in amino acids: CAWSVWTGPGTRTYEQYF. The CDR3 bases are TGTGCCTGGAGTGTTTGGACAGGCCCGGGGACTAGAACCTACGAGCAGTACTTC.

A word on this clonotype: A read error may explain this, as a much larger clone is one base away. The genes are TRBV5-1 and TRBJ2-1, with TRBD2 identical over 9 bases. After removal of 4 bases from V and 4 bases from J, the junction contained 9 bases not matched to a gene. There are 16 residues in the CDR3. Germline V gene sequence: CDR1 SGHRS, CDR2 YFSETQ. CDR3 sequence reads: CASSPRTSAEYNEQFF. The CDR3 nucleotides read TGCGCCAGCAGCCCGAGGACTAGCGCAGAATACAATGAGCAGTTCTTC.

A few counts support this clonotype. The chain uses TRBV12-3 or TRBV12-4 and TRBJ1-1; D ambiguous. The CDR3 totals 13 residues. V lost 5 bases to trimming and J lost 5 bases, with 12 bases between them. The CDR3 sequence is CASSPLFRTEAFF. The DNA for the CDR3 is TGTGCCAGCAGTCCCTTGTTCCGGACTGAAGCTTTCTTT.

This clonotype was counted many times. The V call is TRBV10-1, the J call TRBJ2-7, with 9 bases fitting TRBD1. Germline lookup yields CDR1 WNHNN and CDR2 SYGVQD (reference sequence). This CDR3 region has 14 residues. With 4 bases clipped from V and 2 bases from J, the junction kept 3 bases outside the gene matches. The CDR3 spells CASSGGTGPYEQYF. The CDR3 bases are TGCGCCAGCAGTGGCGGGACAGGGCCCTACGAGCAGTACTTC.

This clonotype has only a few counts. The chain couples TRBV9 to TRBJ2-1, with 10 bases aligning to TRBD2. Trimming took 3 bases from V and 7 from J; bases not matched to a gene: 1. CDR1 SGDLS and CDR2 YYNGEE come from the germline V gene. CDR3 size: 13 residues. The DNA of the CDR3 is TGTGCCAGCAGCGCGACTAGCGGGAATGAGCAGTTCTTC. This encodes CASSATSGNEQFF. Using reference TRBV9 and TRBJ2-1 for the parts outside the CDR3, the full variable domain is DSGVTQTPKHLITATGQRVTLRCSPRSGDLSVYWYQQSLDQGLQFLIQYYNGEERAKGNILERFSAQQFPDLHSELNLSSLELGDSALYFCASSATSGNEQFFGPGTRLTVL.

This clonotype was seen ten or more times. The gene calls are TRBV10-3 and TRBJ2-6; D is perhaps TRBD2 (5 bases). The V and J ends lost 8 bases and 1 base respectively, with 9 bases between them. This CDR3 has 14 residues. Germline V gene lookup returns CDR1 ENHRY and CDR2 SYGVKD. For the CDR3, the DNA is TGTGCCATCTCATCGGGGTCTGGGGCCAACGTCCTGACTTTC. It is translated as CAISSGSGANVLTF.

This chain connects TRBV2 to TRBJ1-2; 7 bases fit TRBD1. V gave up 6 bases and J gave up 1 base; unmatched junction bases: 11. The CDR3 is 16 residues long. CDR1 is SNHLY, CDR2 FYNNEI, per germline. The DNA for the CDR3 is TGTGCCAGCAGAAACCCCCGGGACAGTGATAACTATGGCTACACCTTC. This encodes CASRNPRDSDNYGYTF. The full variable domain, rest sourced from reference TRBV2 and TRBJ1-2, is EPEVTQTPSHQVTQMGQEVILRCVPISNHLYFYWYRQILGQKVEFLVSFYNNEISEKSEIFDDQFSVERPDGSNFTLKIRSTKLEDSAMYFCASRNPRDSDNYGYTFGSGTRLTVV.

This clonotype was detected ten times or more. The rearrangement joins TRBV4-1 to TRBJ2-1; perhaps TRBD1 as D (5 bases). Germline V gives CDR1 MGHRA, CDR2 YSYEKL. The CDR3 contains 15 residues. The V and J ends lost 3 bases and 3 bases respectively, with 12 bases between them. This CDR3 is CASSHGQGYYNEQFF. As DNA, the CDR3 is TGCGCCAGCAGCCATGGGCAGGGCTACTACAATGAGCAGTTCTTC.

The V gene is TRBV3-1, the J gene TRBJ2-1; D is uncertain. The CDR3 loop spans 16 amino acids. With 3 bases removed from V and 1 base from J, the gap between germline ends came to 13 bases. Germline V gene data show CDR1 as LGHDT and CDR2 as YNNKEL (reference sequence). The CDR3 reads CASSQEFGKSYNEQFF. The CDR3 DNA reads as TGTGCCAGCAGCCAGGAATTCGGCAAGTCCTACAATGAGCAGTTCTTC.

The J gene is TRBJ2-1, the V gene TRBV9; 7 nucleotides line up with TRBD2. With V trimmed by 6 bases and J by 7 bases, 13 bases remained unmatched. The CDR3 sequence is 15 residues long. CDR1 and CDR2 (germline): SGDLS, YYNGEE. In DNA form, the CDR3 reads TGTGCCAGCACGGTCAACGGGAGGCTTGGGAATGAGCAGTTCTTC. Its translation: CASTVNGRLGNEQFF.

This clonotype was detected only a few times. This chain connects TRBV20-1 to TRBJ1-5, with D unresolved. This CDR3 has 13 residues. In germline, CDR1 is DFQATT, CDR2 SNEGSKA (reference sequence). The V gene lost 0 bases and the J gene lost 8 bases, with 11 bases spanning the gap. CDR3 residues: CSARDHGDKPQHF. In DNA, the CDR3 is TGCAGTGCTAGAGATCATGGGGATAAGCCCCAGCATTTT.